This T cell receptor (beta chain) stems from a study of cytomegalovirus exposure and HLA in healthy donors. General study findings and limits: There were a few CMV-associated chains whose specificity for CMV antigens was confirmed in vitro. Cytomegalovirus association was listed for about 180 TCR beta chains. Among CMV-associated TCR beta chains, most appeared HLA-restricted in a later analysis.

Germline V gives CDR1 SGHTA, CDR2 FQGNSA. This CDR3 is built from 16 residues. V trimming: 3 bases; J trimming: 6 bases; junction bases outside the gene matches: 3. A note on this clone: Antigen: not known.

Amplification used 60 Vbeta primers and 13 Jbeta primers. Measured with immunoSEQ multiplex PCR; TCRdb has only the in-frame clones, and not every one. The sample holds over 150,000 clones; roughly four fifths are singletons and the top ten take 13%. The rearrangement joins TRBV7-2 to TRBJ2-2; 14 nucleotides line up with TRBD2. The receptor comes from a woman between 45 and 60 years old in good health and CMV-seronegative. Sequencing was performed on PBMCs. The CDR3: CASSFRLAGGAGELFF. The CDR3 DNA is TGTGCCAGCAGCTTCCGACTAGCGGGGGGGGCCGGGGAGCTGTTTTTT.